The source of this TCR beta chain is a study of blood T cell repertoires in COVID-19. Those enrolled in Seattle joined during active infection and were followed longitudinally afterward. As originally analysed: Estimation of nucleated cell counts relied on the amplification of reference gene primers. Assay: immunoSEQ multiplex PCR; the TCRdb copy retains only in-frame clones and omits some. Clonal size and the V and J genes are those of that table, whereas D and trimming came from the DNA. The profile shows some 200,000 clones, almost 85% of them singletons. CDR1 is SGHTA, CDR2 FQGNSA, per germline. This CDR3 has 16 amino acids. V lost 1 base, J lost 0 bases, and 9 bases lay in between.

The sample consisted of peripheral blood. The clonotype comes from a woman aged 65 to 85 with COVID-19, enrolled during active disease. The rearrangement joins TRBV7-2 to TRBJ2-2, with D perhaps TRBD1 (6 bases). CDR3 loop: CASSLEGTTNTGELFF. CDR3 sequence (DNA): TGTGCCAGCAGCTTAGAGGGGACAACGAACACCGGGGAGCTGTTTTTT. Supplemented by reference TRBV7-2 and TRBJ2-2, the full variable domain reads GAGVSQSPSNKVTEKGKDVELRCDPISGHTALYWYRQSLGQGLEFLIYFQGNSAPDKSGLPSDRFSAERTGGSVSTLTIQRTQQEDSAVYLCASSLEGTTNTGELFFGEGSRLTVL.